This TCR beta chain was documented in a study of blood T cells in healthy people across ages. Donation came from healthy Caucasian individuals in Russia who were aged about 6 to 95. Peripheral blood, about 9.3 milliliters per donor, was collected. PCR was performed a second time for about 7 to 12 cycles using a sample-barcoded 5' primer and a J-beta primer mix. Each cDNA molecule was tagged by a template-switch adaptor with 12 random nucleotides. TCRdb re-derived calls from the 5' RACE reads in MiXCR, one entry per CDR3 protein. The sample includes hundreds of thousands of distinct CDR3 sequences, roughly 31% of them seen just once. The sequencing sample was made of blood. The TCR sequence derives from a woman aged 80 or over in good health.

The CDR3 bases are TGTGCCAGCAGCTTAACAAGAATGAATAGCAATCAGCCCCAGTATTTT. This codes for CASSLTRMNSNQPQYF. The chain combines TRBV5-6 with TRBJ1-5; no clear D. The J call may be mistaken, given a closer DNA end match to TRBJ2-3. The CDR3 consists of 16 residues. The germline V gene has CDR1 SGHDT and CDR2 YYEEEE.